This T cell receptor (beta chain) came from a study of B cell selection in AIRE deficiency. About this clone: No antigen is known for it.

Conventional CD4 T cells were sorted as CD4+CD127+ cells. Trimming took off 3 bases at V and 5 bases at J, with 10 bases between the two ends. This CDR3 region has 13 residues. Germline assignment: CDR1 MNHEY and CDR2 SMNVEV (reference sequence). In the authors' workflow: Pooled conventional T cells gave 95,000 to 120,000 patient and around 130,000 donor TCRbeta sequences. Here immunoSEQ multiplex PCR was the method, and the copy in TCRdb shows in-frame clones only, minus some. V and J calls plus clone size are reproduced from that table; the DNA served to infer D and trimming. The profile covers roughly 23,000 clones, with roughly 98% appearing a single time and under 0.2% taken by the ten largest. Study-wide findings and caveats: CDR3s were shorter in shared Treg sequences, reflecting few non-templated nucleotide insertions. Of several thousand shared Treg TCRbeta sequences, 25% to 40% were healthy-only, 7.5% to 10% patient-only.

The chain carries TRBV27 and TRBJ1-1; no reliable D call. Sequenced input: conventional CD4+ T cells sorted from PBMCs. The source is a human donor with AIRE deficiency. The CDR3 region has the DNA TGTGCCAGCAGTTTCAATGGCGGAACTGAAGCTTTCTTT. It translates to CASSFNGGTEAFF.